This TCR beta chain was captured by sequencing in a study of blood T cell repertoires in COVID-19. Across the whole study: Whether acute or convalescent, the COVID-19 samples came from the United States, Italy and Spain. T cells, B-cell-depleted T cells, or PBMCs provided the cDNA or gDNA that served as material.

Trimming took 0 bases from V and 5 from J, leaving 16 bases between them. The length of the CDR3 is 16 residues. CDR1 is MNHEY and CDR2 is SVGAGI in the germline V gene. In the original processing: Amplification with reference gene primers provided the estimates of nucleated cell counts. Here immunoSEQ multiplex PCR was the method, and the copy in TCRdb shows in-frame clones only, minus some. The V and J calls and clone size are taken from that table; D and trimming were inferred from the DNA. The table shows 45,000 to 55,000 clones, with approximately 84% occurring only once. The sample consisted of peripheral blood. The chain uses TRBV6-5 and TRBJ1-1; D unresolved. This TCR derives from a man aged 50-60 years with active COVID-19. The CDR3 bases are TGTGCCAGCAGTTACTCGATCGGAGAAGTTGGGACTGAAGCTTTCTTT. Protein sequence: CASSYSIGEVGTEAFF.